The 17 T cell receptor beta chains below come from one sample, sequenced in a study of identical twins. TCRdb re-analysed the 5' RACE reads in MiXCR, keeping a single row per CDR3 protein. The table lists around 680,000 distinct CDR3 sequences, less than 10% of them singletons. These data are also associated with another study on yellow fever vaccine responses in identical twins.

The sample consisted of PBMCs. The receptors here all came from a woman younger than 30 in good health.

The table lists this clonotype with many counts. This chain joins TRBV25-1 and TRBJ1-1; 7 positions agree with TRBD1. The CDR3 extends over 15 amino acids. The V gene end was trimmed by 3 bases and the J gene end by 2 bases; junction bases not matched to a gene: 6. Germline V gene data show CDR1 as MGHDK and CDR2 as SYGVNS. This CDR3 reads CASSERDRSNTEAFF. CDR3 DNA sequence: TGTGCCAGCAGTGAGCGGGACAGATCAAACACTGAAGCTTTCTTT.

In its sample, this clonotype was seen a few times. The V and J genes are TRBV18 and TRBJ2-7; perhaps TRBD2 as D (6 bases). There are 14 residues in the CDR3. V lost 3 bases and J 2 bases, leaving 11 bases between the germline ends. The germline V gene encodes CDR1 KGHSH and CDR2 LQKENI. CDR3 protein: CASSPRGAPYEQYF. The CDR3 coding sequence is TGTGCCAGCTCACCGCGGGGCGCTCCCTACGAGCAGTACTTC.

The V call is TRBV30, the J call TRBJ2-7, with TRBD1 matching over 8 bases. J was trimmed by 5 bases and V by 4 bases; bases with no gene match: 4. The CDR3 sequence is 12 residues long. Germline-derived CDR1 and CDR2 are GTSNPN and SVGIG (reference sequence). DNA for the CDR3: TGTGCCTGGACCGACAGGGGAAACGAGCAGTACTTC. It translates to CAWTDRGNEQYF.

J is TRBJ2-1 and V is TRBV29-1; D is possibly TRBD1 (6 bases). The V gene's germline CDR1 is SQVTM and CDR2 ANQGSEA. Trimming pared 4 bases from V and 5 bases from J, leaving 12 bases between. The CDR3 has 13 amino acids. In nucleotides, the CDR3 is TGCAGCGTTGTCAGGGGTAAAGACAATGAGCAGTTCTTC. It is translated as CSVVRGKDNEQFF.

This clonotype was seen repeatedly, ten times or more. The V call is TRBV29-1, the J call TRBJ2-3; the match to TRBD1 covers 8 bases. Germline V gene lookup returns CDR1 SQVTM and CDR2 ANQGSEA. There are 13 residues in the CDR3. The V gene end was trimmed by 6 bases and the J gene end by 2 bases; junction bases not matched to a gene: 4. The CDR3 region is CSVRDRLTDTQYF. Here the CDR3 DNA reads TGCAGCGTGAGGGACAGGCTCACAGATACGCAGTATTTT.

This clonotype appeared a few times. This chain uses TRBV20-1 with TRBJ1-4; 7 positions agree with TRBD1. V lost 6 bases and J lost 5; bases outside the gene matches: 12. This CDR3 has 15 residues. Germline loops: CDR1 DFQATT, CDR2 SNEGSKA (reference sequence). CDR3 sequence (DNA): TGCAGTGCACCAGAGGTGGGACAGATAAATGAAAAACTGTTTTTT. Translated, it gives CSAPEVGQINEKLFF.

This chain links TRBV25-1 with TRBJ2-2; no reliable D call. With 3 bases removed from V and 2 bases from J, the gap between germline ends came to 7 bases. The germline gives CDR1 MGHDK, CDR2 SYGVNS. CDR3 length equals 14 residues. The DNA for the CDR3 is TGTGCCAGCAGTGACCATCAAAACACCGGGGAGCTGTTTTTT. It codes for CASSDHQNTGELFF.

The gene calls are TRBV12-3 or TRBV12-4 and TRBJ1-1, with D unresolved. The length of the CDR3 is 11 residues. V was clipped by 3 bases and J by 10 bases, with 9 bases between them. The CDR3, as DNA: TGTGCCAGCAGTTTCGCCGGCGGAGCTTTCTTT. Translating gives CASSFAGGAFF.

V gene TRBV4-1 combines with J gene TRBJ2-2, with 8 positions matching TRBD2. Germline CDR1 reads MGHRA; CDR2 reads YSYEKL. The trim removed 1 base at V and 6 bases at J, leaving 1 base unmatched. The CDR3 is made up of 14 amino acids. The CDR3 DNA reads TGCGCCAGCAGCCAAGTGGGACTAGCCGGGGAGCTGTTTTTT. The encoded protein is CASSQVGLAGELFF.

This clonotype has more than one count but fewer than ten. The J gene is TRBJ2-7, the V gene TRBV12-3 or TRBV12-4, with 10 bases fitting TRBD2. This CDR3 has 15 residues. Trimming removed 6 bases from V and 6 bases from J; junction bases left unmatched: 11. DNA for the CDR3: TGTGCCAGCAGCTCCCCCGAAGCGGGAGGGGCCGAGCAGTACTTC. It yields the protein CASSSPEAGGAEQYF.

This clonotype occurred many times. CDR3: CATSDLSGGTDTQYF. CDR3 nucleotide sequence: TGTGCCACCAGTGACCTTAGCGGGGGCACAGATACGCAGTATTTT. The rearrangement joins TRBV24-1 to TRBJ2-3; 8 positions match TRBD2. Trimming took 4 bases from V and 1 from J; bases not matched to a gene: 3. The CDR3 consists of 15 residues. Germline assignment: CDR1 KGHDR and CDR2 SFDVKD.

In DNA form, the CDR3 reads TGTGCCAGCAGTCTCCGGATCCGAGAGTCTAGTGCAGATACGCAGTATTTT. Encoded protein: CASSLRIRESSADTQYF. The chain carries TRBV28 and TRBJ2-3; the D is unclear. V lost 5 bases to trimming and J lost 4 bases, with 22 bases between them. The germline CDR1 and CDR2 sequences are MDHEN and SYDVKM. The CDR3 has 17 amino acids.

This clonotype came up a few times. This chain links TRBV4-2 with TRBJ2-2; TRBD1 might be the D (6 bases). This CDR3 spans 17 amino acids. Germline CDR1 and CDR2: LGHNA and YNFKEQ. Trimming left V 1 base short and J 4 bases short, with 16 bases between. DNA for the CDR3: TGTGCCAGCAGCCAAGTAGAGGGGGTCCGAGCCACCGGGGAGCTGTTTTTT. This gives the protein CASSQVEGVRATGELFF.

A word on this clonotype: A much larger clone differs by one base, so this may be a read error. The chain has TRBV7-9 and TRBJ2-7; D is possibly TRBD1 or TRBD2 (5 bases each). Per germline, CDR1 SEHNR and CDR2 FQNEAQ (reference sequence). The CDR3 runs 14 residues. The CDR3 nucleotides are TGTGCCAGCAGCGCCCGGGACCAACCCTACGTGCAGTACTTC. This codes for CASSARDQPYVQYF.

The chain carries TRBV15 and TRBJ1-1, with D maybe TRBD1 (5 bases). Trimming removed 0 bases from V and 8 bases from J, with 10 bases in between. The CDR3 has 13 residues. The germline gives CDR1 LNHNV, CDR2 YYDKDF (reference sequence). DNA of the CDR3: TGTGCCACCAGCAGAGATGGGGGGAGGGAAGCTTTCTTT. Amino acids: CATSRDGGREAFF.

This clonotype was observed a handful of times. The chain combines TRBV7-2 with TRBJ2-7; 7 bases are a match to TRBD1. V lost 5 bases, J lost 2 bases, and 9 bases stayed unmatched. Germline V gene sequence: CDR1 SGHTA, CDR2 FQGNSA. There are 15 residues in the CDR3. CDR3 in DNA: TGTGCCAGCAGCCCTCAGGGGGTGGGTACCTACGAGCAGTACTTC. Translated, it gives CASSPQGVGTYEQYF.

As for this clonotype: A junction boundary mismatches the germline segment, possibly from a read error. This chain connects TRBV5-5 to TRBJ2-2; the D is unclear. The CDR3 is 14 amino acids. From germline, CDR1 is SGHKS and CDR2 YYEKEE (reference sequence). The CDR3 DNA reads TGTGCCAGCGGCTTTGGGCCGAACTCCGGGGAGCTGTTTTTT. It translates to CASGFGPNSGELFF.